These T cell receptor beta chains were read from a single sample in a study of T cell responses to AZD1222 COVID-19 vaccine. Sequenced by immunoSEQ multiplex PCR; TCRdb stores in-frame clones only, minus some. Of about 120,000 clones listed, 86% are singletons. The material sequenced was peripheral blood, taken 28 days after the second AZD1222 dose. Receptor source: an adult who received the AZD1222 COVID-19 vaccine. Both conserved end residues are part of each CDR3. The D gene is left open where the match is weak. Size is stated for part of the rows, as once, few or many counts, or as a class when the clone is expanded.

J gene | V gene | clone size | D gene | CDR3 protein | CDR3 DNA
TRBJ2-2 | TRBV5-1 | once | TRBD2 | CASKRLAGGPSTGELFF | TGCGCCAGCAAGAGACTAGCGGGAGGGCCGAGCACCGGGGAGCTGTTTTTT
TRBJ2-3 | TRBV11-2 | . | . | CASSLVGSHTDTQYF | TGTGCCAGCAGCTTAGTCGGGAGCCACACAGATACGCAGTATTTT
TRBJ2-7 | TRBV27 | . | TRBD2 | CASRGLAGLYEQYF | TGTGCCAGCAGGGGACTAGCGGGTCTCTACGAGCAGTACTTC
TRBJ1-2 | TRBV4-2 | once | TRBD1 | CASSQDRRQGVYGYTF | TGTGCCAGCAGCCAAGATCGTCGTCAGGGGGTGTATGGCTACACCTTC
TRBJ2-2 | TRBV3-1/TRBV3-2 | . | . | CASSHRQNTGELFF | TGTGCCAGCAGCCATCGGCAGAACACCGGGGAGCTGTTTTTT
TRBJ1-5 | TRBV6-1 | . | . | CASSFLGSQPQHF | TGTGCCAGCAGTTTTTTAGGGAGTCAGCCCCAGCATTTT
TRBJ1-2 | TRBV5-6 | . | TRBD1 | CASSSGFLQGADGYTF | TGTGCCAGCAGCTCTGGTTTCTTACAGGGGGCTGATGGCTACACCTTC
TRBJ1-2 | TRBV14 | . | . | CASSALGVGYTF | TGTGCCAGCTCGGCTCTTGGGGTGGGCTACACCTTC
TRBJ2-7 | TRBV24-1 | . | TRBD2 | CATSDGGGRSSSYEQYF | TGTGCCACCAGTGATGGCGGGGGGAGGTCCAGCTCCTACGAGCAGTACTTC
TRBJ2-7 | TRBV5-1 | . | . | CASSLNPWRSSYEQYF | TGCGCCAGCAGCCTAAATCCATGGCGTAGCTCCTACGAGCAGTACTTC
TRBJ1-2 | TRBV4-1 | . | . | CASSQPARQRNYGYTF | TGCGCCAGCAGCCAGCCGGCTAGGCAGCGTAACTATGGCTACACCTTC
TRBJ2-5 | TRBV19 | . | TRBD1 | CASNPGTGREETQYF | TGTGCCAGTAACCCCGGGACAGGGAGGGAGGAGACCCAGTACTTC
TRBJ2-7 | TRBV5-1 | . | TRBD1 | CASSLDLDRAEDEQYF | TGCGCCAGCAGCTTGGACCTTGACAGGGCTGAGGACGAGCAGTACTTC
TRBJ2-7 | TRBV11-2 | . | . | CASTRVATEHYEQYF | TGTGCCAGCACCCGGGTTGCGACAGAACACTACGAGCAGTACTTC
TRBJ1-3 | TRBV7-9 | . | . | CASSRETSGNTIYF | TGTGCCAGCAGTCGTGAAACCTCTGGAAACACCATATATTTT
TRBJ2-3 | TRBV12-3/TRBV12-4 | . | . | CASSTTSSDTQYF | TGTGCCAGCAGTACCACTAGTAGTGATACGCAGTATTTT
TRBJ2-7 | TRBV28 | . | . | CASSPGSVSSYEQYF | TGTGCCAGCAGCCCTGGAAGTGTGAGCTCCTACGAGCAGTACTTC
TRBJ1-1 | TRBV6-1 | . | . | CASSETGETKAFF | TGTGCCAGCAGTGAAACAGGTGAAACCAAAGCTTTCTTT